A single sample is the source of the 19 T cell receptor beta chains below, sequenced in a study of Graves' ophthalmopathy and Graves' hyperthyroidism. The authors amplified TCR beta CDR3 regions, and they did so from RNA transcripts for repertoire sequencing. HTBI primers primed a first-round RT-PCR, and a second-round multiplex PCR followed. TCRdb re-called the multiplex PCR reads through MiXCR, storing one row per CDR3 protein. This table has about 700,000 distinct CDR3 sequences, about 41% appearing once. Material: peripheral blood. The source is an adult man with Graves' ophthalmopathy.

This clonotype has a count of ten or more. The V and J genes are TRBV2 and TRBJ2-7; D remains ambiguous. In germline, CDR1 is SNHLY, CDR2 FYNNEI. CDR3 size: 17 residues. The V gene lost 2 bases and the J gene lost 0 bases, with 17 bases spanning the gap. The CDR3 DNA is TGTGCCAGCAGTGAACGGCTGGCACAGCCGAGCTCCTACGAGCAGTACTTC. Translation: CASSERLAQPSSYEQYF. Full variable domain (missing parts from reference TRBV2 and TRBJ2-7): EPEVTQTPSHQVTQMGQEVILRCVPISNHLYFYWYRQILGQKVEFLVSFYNNEISEKSEIFDDQFSVERPDGSNFTLKIRSTKLEDSAMYFCASSERLAQPSSYEQYFGPGTRLTVT.

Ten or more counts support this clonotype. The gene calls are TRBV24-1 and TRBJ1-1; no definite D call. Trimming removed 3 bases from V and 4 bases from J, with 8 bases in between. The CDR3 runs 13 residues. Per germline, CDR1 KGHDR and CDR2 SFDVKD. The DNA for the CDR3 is TGTGCCACCAGTGATCACGAGGGCACTGAAGCTTTCTTT. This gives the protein CATSDHEGTEAFF.

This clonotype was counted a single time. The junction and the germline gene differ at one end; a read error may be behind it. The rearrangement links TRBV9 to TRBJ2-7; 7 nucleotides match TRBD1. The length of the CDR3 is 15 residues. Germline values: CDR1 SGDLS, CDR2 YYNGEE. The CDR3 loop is CAGSVGETGYLEQYF. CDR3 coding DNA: TGTGCCGGCAGCGTAGGTGAGACAGGGTATCTCGAGCAGTACTTC.

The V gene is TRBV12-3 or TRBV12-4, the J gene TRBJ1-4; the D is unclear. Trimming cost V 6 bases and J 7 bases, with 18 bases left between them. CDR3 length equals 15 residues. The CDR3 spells CASSVESGEIEKLFF. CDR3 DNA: TGTGCCAGCAGCGTTGAGTCCGGGGAGATTGAAAAACTGTTTTTT.

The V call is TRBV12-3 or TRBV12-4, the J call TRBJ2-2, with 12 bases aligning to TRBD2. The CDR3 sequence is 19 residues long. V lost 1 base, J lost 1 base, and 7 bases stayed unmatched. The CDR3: CASSLEGPSGGENTGELFF. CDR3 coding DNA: TGTGCCAGCAGTTTAGAAGGTCCTAGCGGGGGGGAGAACACCGGGGAGCTGTTTTTT.

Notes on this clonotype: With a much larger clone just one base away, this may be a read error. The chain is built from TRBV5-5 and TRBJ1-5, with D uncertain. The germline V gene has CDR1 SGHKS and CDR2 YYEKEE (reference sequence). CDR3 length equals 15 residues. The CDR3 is CASSWTDYSNQSQHF. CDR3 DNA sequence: TGTGCCAGCAGTTGGACGGATTATAGCAATCAGTCCCAGCATTTT.

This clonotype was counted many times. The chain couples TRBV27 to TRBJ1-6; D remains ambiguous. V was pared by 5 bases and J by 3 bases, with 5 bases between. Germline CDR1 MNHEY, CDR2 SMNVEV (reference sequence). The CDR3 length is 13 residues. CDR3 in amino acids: CASSGDYNSPLHF. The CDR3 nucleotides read TGTGCCAGCAGTGGGGACTATAATTCACCCCTCCACTTT.

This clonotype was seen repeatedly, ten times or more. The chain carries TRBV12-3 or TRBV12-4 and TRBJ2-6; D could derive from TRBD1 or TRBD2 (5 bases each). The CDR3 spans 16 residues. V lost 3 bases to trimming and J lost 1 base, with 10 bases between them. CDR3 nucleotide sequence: TGTGCCAGCAGTTTCCGGGGCAGATCTGGGGCCAACGTCCTGACTTTC. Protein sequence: CASSFRGRSGANVLTF.

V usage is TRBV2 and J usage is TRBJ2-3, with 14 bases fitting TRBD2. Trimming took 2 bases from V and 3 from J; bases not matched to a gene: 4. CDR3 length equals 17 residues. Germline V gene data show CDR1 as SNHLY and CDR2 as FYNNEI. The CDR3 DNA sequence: TGTGCCAGCAGTGAAAGGACTAGCGGGAGGAAGACAGATACGCAGTATTTT. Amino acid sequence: CASSERTSGRKTDTQYF.

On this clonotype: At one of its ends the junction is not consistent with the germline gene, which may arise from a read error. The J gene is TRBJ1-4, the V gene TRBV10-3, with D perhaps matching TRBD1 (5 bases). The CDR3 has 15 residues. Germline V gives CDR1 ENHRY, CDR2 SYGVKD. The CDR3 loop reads CASSEGAVRREKLFF. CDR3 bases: TGTGCCAGCAGTGAAGGGGCCGTAAGACGTGAAAAACTGTTTTTT.

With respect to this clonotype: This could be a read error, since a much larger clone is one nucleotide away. The CDR3 protein is CASSTPRLAGGTGELFF. CDR3 nucleotides: TGTGCCAGCAGCACTCCTAGACTAGCGGGAGGGACCGGGGAGCTGTTTTTT. V gene TRBV5-1 combines with J gene TRBJ2-2; TRBD2 agrees at 14 bases. Looked up from germline, CDR1 is SGHRS and CDR2 is YFSETQ. The CDR3 is 17 amino acids.

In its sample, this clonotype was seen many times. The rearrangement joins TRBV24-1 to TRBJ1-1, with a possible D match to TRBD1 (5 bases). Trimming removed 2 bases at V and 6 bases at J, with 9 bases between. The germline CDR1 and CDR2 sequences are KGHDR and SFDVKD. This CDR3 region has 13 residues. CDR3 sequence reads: CATSDSRVAEAFF. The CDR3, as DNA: TGTGCCACCAGTGATTCCAGGGTCGCTGAAGCTTTCTTT.

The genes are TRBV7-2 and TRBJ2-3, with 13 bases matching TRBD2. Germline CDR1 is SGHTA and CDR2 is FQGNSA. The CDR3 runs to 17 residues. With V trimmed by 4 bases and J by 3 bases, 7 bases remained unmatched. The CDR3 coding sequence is TGTGCCAGCAGCTGGACTAGCGGGAGATCAGGAACAGATACGCAGTATTTT. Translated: CASSWTSGRSGTDTQYF. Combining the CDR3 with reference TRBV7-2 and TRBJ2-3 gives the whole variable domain GAGVSQSPSNKVTEKGKDVELRCDPISGHTALYWYRQSLGQGLEFLIYFQGNSAPDKSGLPSDRFSAERTGGSVSTLTIQRTQQEDSAVYLCASSWTSGRSGTDTQYFGPGTRLTVL.

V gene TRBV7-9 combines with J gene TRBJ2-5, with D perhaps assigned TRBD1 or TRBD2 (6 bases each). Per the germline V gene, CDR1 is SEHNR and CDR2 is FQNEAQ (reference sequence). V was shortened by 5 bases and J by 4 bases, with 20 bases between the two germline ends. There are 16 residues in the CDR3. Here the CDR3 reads CASSQGLGGRGETQYF. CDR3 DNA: TGTGCCAGCAGCCAAGGTCTAGGGGGGCGCGGAGAGACCCAGTACTTC.

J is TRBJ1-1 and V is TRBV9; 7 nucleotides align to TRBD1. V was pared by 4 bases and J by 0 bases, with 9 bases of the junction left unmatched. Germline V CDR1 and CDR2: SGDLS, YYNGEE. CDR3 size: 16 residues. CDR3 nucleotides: TGTGCCAGCAGCTTAGGAGGGGGCGCGTTGAACACTGAAGCTTTCTTT. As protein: CASSLGGGALNTEAFF.

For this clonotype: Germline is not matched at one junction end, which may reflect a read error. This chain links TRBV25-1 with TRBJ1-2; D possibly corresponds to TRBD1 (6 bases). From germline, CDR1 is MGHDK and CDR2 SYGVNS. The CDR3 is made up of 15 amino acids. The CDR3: CASSDGGALGYSYTF. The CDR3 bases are TGTGCCAGCAGTGATGGGGGGGCCTTGGGCTATAGCTACACCTTC.

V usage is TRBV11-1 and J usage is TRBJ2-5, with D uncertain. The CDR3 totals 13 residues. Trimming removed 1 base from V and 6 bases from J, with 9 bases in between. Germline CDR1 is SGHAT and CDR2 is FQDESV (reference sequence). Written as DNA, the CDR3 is TGTGCCAGCAGCTTAGGGTTTAGGCAGACCCAGTACTTC. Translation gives CASSLGFRQTQYF.

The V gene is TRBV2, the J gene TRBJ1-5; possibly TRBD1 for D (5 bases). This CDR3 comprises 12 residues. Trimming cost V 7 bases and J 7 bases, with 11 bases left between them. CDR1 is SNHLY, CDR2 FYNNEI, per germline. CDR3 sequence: CASIRGDQPQHF. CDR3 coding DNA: TGTGCCAGCATCCGCGGGGACCAGCCCCAGCATTTT. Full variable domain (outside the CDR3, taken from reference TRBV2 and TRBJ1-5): EPEVTQTPSHQVTQMGQEVILRCVPISNHLYFYWYRQILGQKVEFLVSFYNNEISEKSEIFDDQFSVERPDGSNFTLKIRSTKLEDSAMYFCASIRGDQPQHFGDGTRLSIL.

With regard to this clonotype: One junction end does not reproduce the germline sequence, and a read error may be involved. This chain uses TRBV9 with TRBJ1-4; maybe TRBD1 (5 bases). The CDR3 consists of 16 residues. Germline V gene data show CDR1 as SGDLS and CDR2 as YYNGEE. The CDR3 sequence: CASSQGVWGGNEKLFF. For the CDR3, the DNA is TGCGCCAGCAGCCAAGGGGTGTGGGGGGGTAATGAAAAACTGTTTTTT.